Below are 15 T cell receptor beta chains sequenced from a single sample in a study of cytomegalovirus exposure and HLA in healthy donors. Here immunoSEQ multiplex PCR was the method, and the copy in TCRdb shows in-frame clones only, minus some. The sample holds some 130,000 clones, about nine tenths seen once. The specimen was PBMCs. Source of these receptors: a man younger than 45 in good health and CMV-seronegative.

This chain connects TRBV5-1 to TRBJ2-4; perhaps TRBD2 as D (5 bases). This CDR3 is built from 12 residues. V shed 4 bases and J shed 9 bases, with 11 bases lying between them. Looked up from germline, CDR1 is SGHRS and CDR2 is YFSETQ. The CDR3 sequence: CASSPGEGIQYF. The CDR3 nucleotides are TGCGCCAGCAGCCCAGGTGAGGGCATTCAGTACTTC.

The chain carries TRBV15 and TRBJ2-7; 10 bases line up with TRBD2. V dropped 0 bases and J dropped 0; count of bases not matched to a gene: 11. The CDR3 consists of 19 residues. CDR1 is LNHNV and CDR2 is YYDKDF in the germline V gene (reference sequence). CDR3 nucleotide sequence: TGTGCCACCAGCAGAGATTACTCGGCTAGCGGGAGAAACTCCTACGAGCAGTACTTC. Translating gives CATSRDYSASGRNSYEQYF.

This chain joins TRBV5-1 and TRBJ2-5, with D hard to call. With 0 bases removed from V and 1 base from J, the gap between germline ends came to 13 bases. The CDR3 covers 16 residues. Germline V gene lookup returns CDR1 SGHRS and CDR2 YFSETQ. The CDR3 sequence: CASSLEAGRAQETQYF. As DNA, the CDR3 is TGCGCCAGCAGCTTGGAAGCAGGAAGAGCCCAAGAGACCCAGTACTTC.

The gene calls are TRBV7-9 and TRBJ1-2; D is uncertain. Trimming took 5 bases from V and 4 from J, leaving 11 bases between them. Germline V lookup: CDR1 SEHNR, CDR2 FQNEAQ (reference sequence). The CDR3 totals 13 residues. CDR3 loop: CASSPPYGYGYTF. In nucleotides, the CDR3 is TGTGCCAGCAGCCCCCCCTATGGCTATGGCTACACCTTC. The full variable domain, its missing parts supplied by reference TRBV7-9 and TRBJ1-2, is DTGVSQNPRHKITKRGQNVTFRCDPISEHNRLYWYRQTLGQGPEFLTYFQNEAQLEKSRLLSDRFSAERPKGSFSTLEIQRTEQGDSAMYLCASSPPYGYGYTFGSGTRLTVV.

The rearrangement links TRBV2 to TRBJ2-1; 9 nucleotides line up with TRBD2. Germline V gene sequence: CDR1 SNHLY, CDR2 FYNNEI. This CDR3 spans 15 amino acids. The V gene end was trimmed by 5 bases and the J gene end by 9 bases; junction bases not matched to a gene: 11. The CDR3 protein is CASSWGLAVDGEQFF. CDR3 DNA sequence: TGTGCCAGCAGTTGGGGACTAGCCGTCGATGGTGAGCAGTTCTTC.

This clone was observed a few times. V usage is TRBV30 and J usage is TRBJ1-5; no clear D gene. V lost 4 bases and J 4 bases, leaving 8 bases between the germline ends. Germline CDR1 and CDR2: GTSNPN and SVGIG (reference sequence). This CDR3 is 12 amino acids long. Here the CDR3 DNA reads TGTGCCTGGACCGAGGGAAATCAGCCCCAGCATTTT. Translated: CAWTEGNQPQHF.

The CDR3: CASSVGAGGGYNEQFF. The CDR3 DNA reads TGTGCCAGCAGCGTAGGAGCGGGAGGGGGCTACAATGAGCAGTTCTTC. The chain joins TRBV9 to TRBJ2-1; 10 bases match TRBD2. The length of the CDR3 is 16 residues. V was clipped by 0 bases and J by 3 bases; unmatched bases: 3. Germline CDR1 is SGDLS and CDR2 is YYNGEE. The variable domain in full, completed from reference TRBV9 and TRBJ2-1, reads DSGVTQTPKHLITATGQRVTLRCSPRSGDLSVYWYQQSLDQGLQFLIQYYNGEERAKGNILERFSAQQFPDLHSELNLSSLELGDSALYFCASSVGAGGGYNEQFFGPGTRLTVL.

V usage is TRBV11-3 and J usage is TRBJ2-1; 11 nucleotides agree with TRBD2. The CDR3 covers 17 residues. Germline V gene data show CDR1 as SGHNT and CDR2 as YENEEA. Trimming removed 1 base from V and 3 bases from J; junction bases left unmatched: 5. The CDR3: CASSLGGTSGFYNEQFF. The DNA of the CDR3 is TGTGCCAGCAGCTTAGGGGGGACTAGCGGTTTCTACAATGAGCAGTTCTTC.

The genes are TRBV5-1 and TRBJ2-5, with D possibly TRBD2 on 6 matching bases. Trimming left V 6 bases short and J 4 bases short, with 16 bases between. The CDR3 is 14 amino acids. Per germline, CDR1 SGHRS and CDR2 YFSETQ. The CDR3 DNA reads TGCGCCAGCACCTCCGGGGGTAGAGGAGAGACCCAGTACTTC. It is translated as CASTSGGRGETQYF.

Concerning this clone: The junction and the germline gene differ at one end; a read error may be behind it. The V call is TRBV4-1, the J call TRBJ2-3; D might be TRBD2 (5 bases). The CDR3 consists of 16 residues. CDR1 MGHRA and CDR2 YSYEKL come from the germline V gene. CDR3 nucleotides: TGCGCCAGCAGACAAGATCTCCTGCGGGTCCGTATCACGCAGTATTTT. Translation: CASRQDLLRVRITQYF.

This chain connects TRBV27 to TRBJ2-3; 11 nucleotides align to TRBD2. Germline V gives CDR1 MNHEY, CDR2 SMNVEV (reference sequence). This CDR3 has 16 amino acids. Unmatched junction bases numbered 8, after V lost 5 bases and J lost 4 bases. DNA for the CDR3: TGTGCCAGCAGTACCACTAGCGGGAGCTGGTCAGATACGCAGTATTTT. This gives the protein CASSTTSGSWSDTQYF.

This chain connects TRBV6-5 to TRBJ2-7; 12 positions agree with TRBD2. CDR3 length: 14 amino acids. Trimming at V came to 5 bases and at J to 3 bases, leaving 2 bases not matched to a gene. Germline V gene lookup returns CDR1 MNHEY and CDR2 SVGAGI. The CDR3 sequence: CASSRLAGVYEQYF. CDR3 in DNA: TGTGCCAGCAGTAGACTAGCGGGAGTCTACGAGCAGTACTTC.

V usage is TRBV30 and J usage is TRBJ1-4; 7 bases line up with TRBD1. Germline CDR1 reads GTSNPN; CDR2 reads SVGIG (reference sequence). The CDR3 runs to 14 residues. Unmatched junction bases numbered 6, after V lost 3 bases and J lost 5 bases. For the CDR3, the DNA is TGTGCCTGGAGGCCGGGACAGCGGAATGAAAAACTGTTTTTT. The encoded protein is CAWRPGQRNEKLFF.

V usage is TRBV29-1 and J usage is TRBJ1-2; no reliable D call. Per germline, CDR1 SQVTM and CDR2 ANQGSEA. This CDR3 is 15 amino acids long. V lost 3 bases and J 5 bases, leaving 19 bases between the germline ends. The CDR3 here is CSVENRAASSYGYTF. The CDR3 coding sequence is TGCAGCGTTGAGAATCGGGCCGCTAGCTCATATGGCTACACCTTC.

V is TRBV29-1 and J is TRBJ2-7, with 11 bases lining up with TRBD2. V lost 4 bases and J lost 6; bases outside the gene matches: 5. Germline CDR1 is SQVTM and CDR2 is ANQGSEA. CDR3 size: 13 residues. This CDR3 reads CSVVGLAGGEQYF. In DNA, the CDR3 is TGCAGCGTTGTAGGTCTAGCGGGAGGCGAGCAGTACTTC.